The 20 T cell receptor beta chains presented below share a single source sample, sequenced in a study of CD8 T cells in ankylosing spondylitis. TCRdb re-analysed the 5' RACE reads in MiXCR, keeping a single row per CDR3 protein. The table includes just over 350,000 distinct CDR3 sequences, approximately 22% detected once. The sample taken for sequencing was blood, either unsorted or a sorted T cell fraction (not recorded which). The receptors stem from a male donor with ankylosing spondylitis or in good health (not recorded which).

The CDR3 nucleotides are TGTGCCAGCAGTATGACAGGGGGCCCGGGAGAGCAGTACTTC. Its protein is CASSMTGGPGEQYF. V and J are TRBV2 and TRBJ2-7; 10 bases align to TRBD1. V lost 5 bases and J lost 7; bases outside the gene matches: 8. This CDR3 spans 14 amino acids. Per the germline V gene, CDR1 is SNHLY and CDR2 is FYNNEI.

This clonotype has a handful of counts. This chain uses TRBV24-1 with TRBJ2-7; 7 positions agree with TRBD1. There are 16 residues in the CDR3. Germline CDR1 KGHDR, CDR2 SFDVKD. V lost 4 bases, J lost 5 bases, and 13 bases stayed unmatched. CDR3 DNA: TGTGCCACCAGTGACCAAACCGGGACAGACCCTAACGAGCAGTACTTC. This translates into CATSDQTGTDPNEQYF.

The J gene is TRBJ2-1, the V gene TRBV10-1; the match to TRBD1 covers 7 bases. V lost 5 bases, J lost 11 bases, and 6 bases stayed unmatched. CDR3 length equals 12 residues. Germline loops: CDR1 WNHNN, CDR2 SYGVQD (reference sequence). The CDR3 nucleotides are TGCGCCAGCAGTAAAACACAGGGGAAGCAGTTCTTC. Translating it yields CASSKTQGKQFF.

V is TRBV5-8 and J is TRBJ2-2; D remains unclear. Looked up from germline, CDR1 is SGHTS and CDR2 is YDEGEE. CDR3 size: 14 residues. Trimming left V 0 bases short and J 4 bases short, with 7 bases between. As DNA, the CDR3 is TGTGCCAGCAGCTTGGGGGCAGCCACCGGGGAGCTGTTTTTT. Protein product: CASSLGAATGELFF. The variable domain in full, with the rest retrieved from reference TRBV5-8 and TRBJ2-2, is EAGVTQSPTHLIKTRGQQATLRCSPISGHTSVYWYQQALGLGLQFLLWYDEGEERNRGNFPPRFSGRQFPNYSSELNVNALELEDSALYLCASSLGAATGELFFGEGSRLTVL.

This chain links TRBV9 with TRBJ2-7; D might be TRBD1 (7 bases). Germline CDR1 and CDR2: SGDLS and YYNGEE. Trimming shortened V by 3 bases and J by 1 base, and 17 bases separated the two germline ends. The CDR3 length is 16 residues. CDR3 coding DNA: TGTGCCAGCAGCGCCAGCGACAGGGCGGGGTCCTACGAGCAGTACTTC. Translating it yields CASSASDRAGSYEQYF.

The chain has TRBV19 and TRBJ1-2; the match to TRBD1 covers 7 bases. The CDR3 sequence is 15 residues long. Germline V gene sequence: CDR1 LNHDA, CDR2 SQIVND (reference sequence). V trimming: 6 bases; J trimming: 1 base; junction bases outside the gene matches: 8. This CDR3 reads CASSPPGQVNYGYTF. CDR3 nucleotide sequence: TGTGCCAGTAGCCCTCCTGGACAGGTTAACTATGGCTACACCTTC.

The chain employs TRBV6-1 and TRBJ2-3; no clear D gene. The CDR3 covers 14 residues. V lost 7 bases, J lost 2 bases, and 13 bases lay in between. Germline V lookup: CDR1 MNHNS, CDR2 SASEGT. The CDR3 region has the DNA TGTGCCAGCAATCAAGACGGACCCACAGATACGCAGTATTTT. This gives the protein CASNQDGPTDTQYF.

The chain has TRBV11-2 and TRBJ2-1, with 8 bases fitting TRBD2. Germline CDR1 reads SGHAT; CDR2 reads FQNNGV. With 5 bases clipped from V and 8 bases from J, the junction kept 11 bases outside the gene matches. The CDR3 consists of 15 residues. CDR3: CASSENAGGAHEQFF. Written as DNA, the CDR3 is TGTGCCAGCAGCGAGAACGCCGGGGGGGCCCATGAGCAGTTCTTC.

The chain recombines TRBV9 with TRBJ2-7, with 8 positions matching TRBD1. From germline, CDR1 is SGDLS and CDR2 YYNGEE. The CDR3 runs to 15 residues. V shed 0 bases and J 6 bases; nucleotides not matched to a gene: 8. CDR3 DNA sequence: TGTGCCAGCAGCGTAGGACAGGGGAGCCGCACCGAGCAGTACTTC. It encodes CASSVGQGSRTEQYF.

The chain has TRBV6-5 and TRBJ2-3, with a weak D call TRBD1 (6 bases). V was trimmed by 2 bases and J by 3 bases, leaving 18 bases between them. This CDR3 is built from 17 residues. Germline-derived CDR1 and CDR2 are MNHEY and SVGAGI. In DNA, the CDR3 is TGTGCCAGCAGTTACCCGCTTCCGGGACAAGAGACAGATACGCAGTATTTT. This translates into CASSYPLPGQETDTQYF.

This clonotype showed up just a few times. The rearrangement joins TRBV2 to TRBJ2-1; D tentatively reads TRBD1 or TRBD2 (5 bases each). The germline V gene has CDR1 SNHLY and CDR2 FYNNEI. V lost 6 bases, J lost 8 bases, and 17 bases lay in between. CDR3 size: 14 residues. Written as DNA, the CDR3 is TGTGCCAGCAGGATCCCCCGGGGCCTGGATGAGCAGTTCTTC. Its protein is CASRIPRGLDEQFF.

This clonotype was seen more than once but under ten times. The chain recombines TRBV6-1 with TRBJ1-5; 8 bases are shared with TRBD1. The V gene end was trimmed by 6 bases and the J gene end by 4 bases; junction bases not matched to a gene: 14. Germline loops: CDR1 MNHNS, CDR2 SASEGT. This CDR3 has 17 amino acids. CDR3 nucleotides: TGTGCCAGCAGAGCGGGATCCATAGGACAGGGAAATCAGCCCCAGCATTTT. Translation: CASRAGSIGQGNQPQHF.

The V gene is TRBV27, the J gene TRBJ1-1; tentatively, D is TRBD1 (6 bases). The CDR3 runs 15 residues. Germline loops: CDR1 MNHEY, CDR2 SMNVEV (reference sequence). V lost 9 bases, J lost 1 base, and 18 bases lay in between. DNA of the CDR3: TGTGCCAGACCCTCGAAGGGGGGCGGGAACACTGAAGCTTTCTTT. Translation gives CARPSKGGGNTEAFF.

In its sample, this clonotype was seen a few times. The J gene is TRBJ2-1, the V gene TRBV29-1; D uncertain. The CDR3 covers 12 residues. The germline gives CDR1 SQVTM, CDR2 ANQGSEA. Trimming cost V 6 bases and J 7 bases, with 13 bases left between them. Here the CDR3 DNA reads TGCAGCGTCGCACCCGGCGGTAATGAGCAGTTCTTC. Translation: CSVAPGGNEQFF.

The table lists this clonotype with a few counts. CDR3 region: CASSLNRILGETQYF. The CDR3 bases are TGTGCCAGCAGTTTAAACAGGATCCTTGGGGAGACCCAGTACTTC. The J gene is TRBJ2-5, the V gene TRBV12-3 or TRBV12-4; D may be TRBD1 (5 bases). V gave up 2 bases and J gave up 5 bases, with 15 bases separating them. CDR3 size: 15 residues.

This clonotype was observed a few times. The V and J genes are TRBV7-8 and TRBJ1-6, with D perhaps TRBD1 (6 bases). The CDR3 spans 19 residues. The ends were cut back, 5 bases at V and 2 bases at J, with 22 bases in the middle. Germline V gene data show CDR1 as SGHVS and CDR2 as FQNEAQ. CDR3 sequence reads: CASSRSGRGAGTYNSPLHF. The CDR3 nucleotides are TGTGCCAGCAGCCGCTCTGGCCGGGGGGCGGGGACCTATAATTCACCCCTCCACTTT.

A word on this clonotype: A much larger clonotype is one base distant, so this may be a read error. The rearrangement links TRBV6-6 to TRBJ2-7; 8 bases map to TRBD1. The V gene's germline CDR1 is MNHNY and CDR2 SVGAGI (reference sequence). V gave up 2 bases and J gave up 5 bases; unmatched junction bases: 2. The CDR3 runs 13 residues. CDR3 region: CASSYDRGHEQYF. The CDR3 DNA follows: TGTGCCAGCAGTTACGACAGGGGCCACGAGCAGTACTTC.

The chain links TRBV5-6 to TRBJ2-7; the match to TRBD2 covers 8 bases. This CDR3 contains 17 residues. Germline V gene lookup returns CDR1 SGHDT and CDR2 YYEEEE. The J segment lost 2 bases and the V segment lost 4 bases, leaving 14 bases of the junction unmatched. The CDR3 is CASSAPTGQRETYEQYF. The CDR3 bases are TGTGCCAGCAGCGCCCCGACCGGACAGCGGGAGACCTACGAGCAGTACTTC.

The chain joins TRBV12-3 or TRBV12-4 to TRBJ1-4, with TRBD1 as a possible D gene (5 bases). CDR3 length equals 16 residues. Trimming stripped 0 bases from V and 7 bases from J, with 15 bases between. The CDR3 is CASSLAALTVVEKLFF. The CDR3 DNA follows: TGTGCCAGCAGTTTAGCAGCGCTGACAGTTGTTGAAAAACTGTTTTTT.

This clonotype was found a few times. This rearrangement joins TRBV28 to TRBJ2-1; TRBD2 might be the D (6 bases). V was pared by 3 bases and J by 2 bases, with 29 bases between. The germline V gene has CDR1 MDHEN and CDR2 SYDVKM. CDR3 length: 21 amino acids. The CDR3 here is CASSFSGTPGATYRPYNEQFF. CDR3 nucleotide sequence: TGTGCCAGCAGTTTCTCCGGGACTCCCGGGGCCACGTATCGGCCCTACAATGAGCAGTTCTTC.